Below, 31 T cell receptor beta chains from the same sample are listed, as sequenced in a study of monozygotic twins with inflammatory bowel disease. TCRdb reprocessed the 5' RACE reads, with one entry per CDR3 protein and no DNA. The sample shows 400,000 to 500,000 distinct CDR3 sequences, and 2% to 3% sits with its ten largest clones. Sequencing was carried out using blood. These receptor sequences come from a human donor with ulcerative colitis or Crohn's disease, or a healthy co-twin of an affected twin (not recorded which).

The V call is TRBV7-7, the J call TRBJ2-1; TCRdb selects TRBD1, and the lack of DNA leaves this call unchecked. The CDR3 extends over 17 amino acids. The germline V gene has CDR1 SSHAT and CDR2 FNYEAQ (reference sequence). CDR3 sequence reads: CASSLAATRQGYNEQFF.

The chain links TRBV7-2 to TRBJ2-7. This CDR3 contains 11 residues. CDR1 is SGHTA and CDR2 is FQGNSA in the germline V gene. The CDR3 protein is CASSSSVEQYF.

CDR3 sequence: CASSVRASGPNEQFF. The chain carries TRBV9 and TRBJ2-1; TCRdb lists TRBD2, though no DNA is available to test this call. The CDR3 is 15 residues long. The germline V gene encodes CDR1 SGDLS and CDR2 YYNGEE.

The chain couples TRBV11-2 to TRBJ2-7. The germline V gene has CDR1 SGHAT and CDR2 FQNNGV. CDR3 length: 12 residues. CDR3 residues: CASSLRLNEQYF.

The chain carries TRBV28 and TRBJ2-7; the D call of TRBD1 rests on TCRdb alone, since no DNA is present to check it. This CDR3 contains 15 residues. Germline CDR1 MDHEN, CDR2 SYDVKM. CDR3 amino acids: CASSRLTGGRYEQYF.

V and J are TRBV20-1 and TRBJ2-3; the TCRdb D gene call, TRBD1, has no DNA to confirm it. From germline, CDR1 is DFQATT and CDR2 SNEGSKA (reference sequence). The CDR3 consists of 17 residues. CDR3 amino acids: CSARGGSKGGRADTQYF.

The J gene is TRBJ1-5, the V gene TRBV30; there is no DNA to check the TCRdb D call of TRBD1. Germline assignment: CDR1 GTSNPN and CDR2 SVGIG (reference sequence). The length of the CDR3 is 13 residues. The CDR3 reads CAWSVLGDQPQHF.

The V gene is TRBV28, the J gene TRBJ1-5; there is no DNA to check the TCRdb D call of TRBD1. The CDR3 is 15 residues long. CDR1 and CDR2 (germline): MDHEN, SYDVKM. The CDR3 protein is CASRGRQDSAKTQHF.

The rearrangement links TRBV29-1 to TRBJ1-1. This CDR3 region has 15 residues. The germline CDR1 and CDR2 sequences are SQVTM and ANQGSEA. The CDR3 is CSVAGIEGMNTEAFF.

The chain carries TRBV7-2 and TRBJ2-7; TCRdb's assignment of TRBD1 cannot be checked, as there is no DNA. CDR3 size: 13 residues. Germline-derived CDR1 and CDR2 are SGHTA and FQGNSA. This CDR3 is CASSKGRVGEQYF.

The V and J genes are TRBV18 and TRBJ2-1. The CDR3 totals 14 residues. Germline CDR1 reads KGHSH; CDR2 reads LQKENI. This chain's CDR3 is CASSPPTNYNEQFF.

V usage is TRBV4-2 and J usage is TRBJ2-3. The CDR3 extends over 13 amino acids. Germline assignment: CDR1 LGHNA and CDR2 YNFKEQ. CDR3 sequence reads: CASSQMGTDTQYF.

J is TRBJ2-1 and V is TRBV4-3; TCRdb picks TRBD2, but there is no DNA to check that call. CDR1 is LGHNA, CDR2 YSLEER, per germline. The CDR3 is 16 residues long. CDR3 sequence reads: CASSQGGLAGLNEQFF.

The chain combines TRBV2 with TRBJ1-2. This CDR3 has 16 residues. Germline V gene data show CDR1 as SNHLY and CDR2 as FYNNEI. The CDR3: CASSEFHGSGRNGYTF.

The chain joins TRBV7-9 to TRBJ1-1. Germline V gives CDR1 SEHNR, CDR2 FQNEAQ (reference sequence). CDR3 length: 15 amino acids. The CDR3 is CASSLEARGVGEAFF. Supplemented by reference TRBV7-9 and TRBJ1-1, the full variable domain reads DTGVSQNPRHKITKRGQNVTFRCDPISEHNRLYWYRQTLGQGPEFLTYFQNEAQLEKSRLLSDRFSAERPKGSFSTLEIQRTEQGDSAMYLCASSLEARGVGEAFFGQGTRLTVV.

The chain combines TRBV7-2 with TRBJ2-1; TCRdb proposes TRBD1, but this gene call is untestable without DNA. Germline V gives CDR1 SGHTA, CDR2 FQGNSA. The CDR3 sequence is 16 residues long. CDR3 residues: CASSEGGETKYNEQFF.

The chain joins TRBV20-1 to TRBJ2-4; the D call from TCRdb, TRBD2, cannot be confirmed without DNA. Looked up from germline, CDR1 is DFQATT and CDR2 is SNEGSKA (reference sequence). This CDR3 spans 14 amino acids. CDR3: CSAGTSGGTNIQYF.

The V and J genes are TRBV9 and TRBJ2-2; as DNA is missing, the TRBD1 call by TCRdb cannot be tested. There are 13 residues in the CDR3. From germline, CDR1 is SGDLS and CDR2 YYNGEE. CDR3 sequence: CASSEGGFGELFF.

J is TRBJ2-7 and V is TRBV28; the D call from TCRdb, TRBD2, cannot be confirmed without DNA. This CDR3 spans 16 amino acids. The V gene's germline CDR1 is MDHEN and CDR2 SYDVKM. The CDR3 region is CASSLPLAGTTYEQYF.

V usage is TRBV18 and J usage is TRBJ1-6. The germline CDR1 and CDR2 sequences are KGHSH and LQKENI. This CDR3 is 14 amino acids long. CDR3 in amino acids: CASSPAGQDSPLHF.

The chain employs TRBV6-5 and TRBJ2-1; the D call of TRBD1 rests on TCRdb alone, since no DNA is present to check it. Per germline, CDR1 MNHEY and CDR2 SVGAGI. The CDR3 loop spans 15 amino acids. CDR3 sequence reads: CASSYSRGGGGEQFF.

This chain uses TRBV20-1 with TRBJ1-4. CDR3 length: 14 amino acids. The germline gives CDR1 DFQATT, CDR2 SNEGSKA (reference sequence). This CDR3 is CSARRPMGNEKLFF.

The V gene is TRBV3-1, the J gene TRBJ2-1; the TCRdb call, TRBD2, lacks DNA for checking. In germline, CDR1 is LGHDT, CDR2 YNNKEL (reference sequence). The CDR3 extends over 16 amino acids. Here the CDR3 reads CASSRWTSGPYNEQFF.

The chain is built from TRBV12-3 or TRBV12-4 and TRBJ2-5; there is no DNA to check the TCRdb D call of TRBD2. The CDR3 consists of 14 residues. CDR3 protein: CASSYGGSGETQYF.

The chain recombines TRBV5-1 with TRBJ2-1; TCRdb names TRBD1, which stays unverified in the absence of DNA. The germline gives CDR1 SGHRS, CDR2 YFSETQ. This CDR3 contains 16 residues. The CDR3 sequence is CASSLGGTGLGNEQFF.

The rearrangement uses TRBV20-1 and TRBJ1-2. Germline values: CDR1 DFQATT, CDR2 SNEGSKA (reference sequence). There are 13 residues in the CDR3. CDR3 in amino acids: CSARDGSAGGYTF.

The rearrangement links TRBV20-1 to TRBJ1-3. The CDR3 sequence is 15 residues long. Germline values: CDR1 DFQATT, CDR2 SNEGSKA (reference sequence). Here the CDR3 reads CSARVEEFTGNTIYF.

CDR3 amino acids: CAWSERGQGDGYTF. The chain employs TRBV30 and TRBJ1-2; TCRdb picks TRBD1, but there is no DNA to check that call. The length of the CDR3 is 14 residues. The V gene's germline CDR1 is GTSNPN and CDR2 SVGIG (reference sequence).

The chain joins TRBV19 to TRBJ2-5; without DNA, the TCRdb call of TRBD2 cannot be checked. This CDR3 has 14 amino acids. Germline CDR1 reads LNHDA; CDR2 reads SQIVND (reference sequence). The CDR3 sequence: CASSPLAGRETQYF.

The chain uses TRBV10-3 and TRBJ1-1. The CDR3 covers 14 residues. Germline lookup yields CDR1 ENHRY and CDR2 SYGVKD. The CDR3 sequence is CAISGGQAGTEAFF.

The chain is built from TRBV5-1 and TRBJ1-4; TCRdb lists TRBD1, though no DNA is available to test this call. Germline V gene lookup returns CDR1 SGHRS and CDR2 YFSETQ. The CDR3 has 15 amino acids. The CDR3: CASSQQTGRTEKLFF.